This T cell receptor (beta chain) was recovered during a study of CD8 T cells in ankylosing spondylitis. The CDR3 spans 15 residues. Trimming pared 0 bases from V and 1 base from J, leaving 7 bases between. Germline-derived CDR1 and CDR2 are SGHRS and YFSETQ. Study-level points and caveats: Peripheral blood held disease-linked clones only at relatively low frequency, and these were CD8+. Before this, some motif variants had been reported in reactive arthritis synovial fluid and blood.

This clonotype was observed at least ten times. Its specificity is not known. Via MiXCR, TCRdb re-called the 5' RACE reads, giving one row per CDR3 protein. The repertoire holds under 150,000 distinct CDR3 sequences, with roughly 9% as singletons. J is TRBJ2-2 and V is TRBV5-1, with D unresolved. The origin of this receptor is a male donor with ankylosing spondylitis or in good health (not recorded which). Sequencing input: blood, either unsorted or a sorted T cell fraction (not recorded which). The CDR3 sequence: CASSLATLNTGELFF. Here the CDR3 DNA reads TGCGCCAGCAGCTTGGCTACCCTGAACACCGGGGAGCTGTTTTTT.